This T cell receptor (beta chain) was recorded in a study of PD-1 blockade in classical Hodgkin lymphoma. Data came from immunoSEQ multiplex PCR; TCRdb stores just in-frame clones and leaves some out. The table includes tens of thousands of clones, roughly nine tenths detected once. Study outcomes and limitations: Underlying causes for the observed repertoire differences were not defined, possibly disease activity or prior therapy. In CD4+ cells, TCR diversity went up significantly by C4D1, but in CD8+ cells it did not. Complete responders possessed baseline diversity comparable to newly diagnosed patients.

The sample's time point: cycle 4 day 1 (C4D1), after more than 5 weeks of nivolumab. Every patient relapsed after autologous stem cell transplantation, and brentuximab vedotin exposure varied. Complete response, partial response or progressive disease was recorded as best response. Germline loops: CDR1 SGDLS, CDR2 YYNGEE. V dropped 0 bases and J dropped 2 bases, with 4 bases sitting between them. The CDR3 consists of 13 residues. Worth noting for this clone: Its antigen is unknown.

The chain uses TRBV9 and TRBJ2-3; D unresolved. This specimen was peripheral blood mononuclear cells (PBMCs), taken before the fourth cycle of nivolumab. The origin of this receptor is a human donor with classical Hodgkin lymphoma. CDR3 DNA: TGTGCCAGCAGCGTAGAGGTCACAGATACGCAGTATTTT. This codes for CASSVEVTDTQYF.